This TCR beta chain stems from a study of spatial heterogeneity in lung cancer (dated by TCRdb to about 2019). Regarding the research as a whole: Beta-chain transcripts were consistently detected in greater numbers than alpha-chain transcripts, which likely reflected higher beta-chain transcript abundance. The study linked features of the TCR repertoire to counts of nonsynonymous mutations, which were determined by whole-exome sequencing of tumor tissue. At surgery, both alpha and beta chains were TCR-sequenced in about 200 tumor regions, approximately 64 matched nontumor lung samples and a few dozen PBMC samples. In non-small cell lung cancer, the study made a quantitative comparison of TCR alpha and beta repertoires among multiple tumor regions, matched nontumor lung and blood. In the raw uncorrected reads, each unique combination of TCR and UMI appeared more than ten times on average. Here is what the overall study found, with its caveats: Ubiquitous expanded tumor TCRs showed up in blood more often at tumor resection than at routine follow-up. Additional single-cell paired TCR alpha and beta sequencing was considered necessary to confirm, at a functional level, the hypothesis that regional TCRs recognize regional mutations.

The label giving this sample's time point can be read as: sample taken at primary tumor resection. For TCR sequencing, whole RNA was extracted from tumor and nontumor lung tissue, or from cryopreserved PBMC samples, and no cell sorting was done. Donors were around 69 patients with early-stage, untreated non-small cell lung cancer from the lung TRACERx cohort. Only patients for whom sufficient RNA was available from at least two tumor regions were selected for TCR sequencing. In its sample, this clonotype was seen many times. Its binding antigen is unknown. Base-call qualities are not available, and no considerably larger clone is one nucleotide away. At the junction V is shortened by 5 bases and J by 9 bases; bases outside the gene matches: 10. The CDR3, from cysteine to phenylalanine, totals 14 residues. Only the CDR3 DNA stays, 42 bases, in frame from base 1. Reading the germline V gene gives CDR1 MNHEY and CDR2 SVGEGT.

Library preparation used 5' RACE. Sequencing relied on a NextSeq 500. To allow correction of PCR and sequencing errors, the TCR library protocol tagged every TCR cDNA molecule with a unique molecular identifier. Turning to the authors' computational methods: TCR identification, UMI-based error correction and CDR3 extraction were all carried out with Decombinator tools. Expanded TCRs were defined as those above a frequency of 2 per 1,000, corresponding to the top 1% of the tumor frequency distribution. Renyi diversity was computed with the R vegan package after each repertoire had been subsampled 100 times to 5,000 TCRs. CDR3 similarity networks were built from amino acid triplet string-kernel similarity, connecting CDR3s with pairwise similarity above 0.82. TCRdb applied fastp at Q25 and MiXCR to the public reads, then kept only in-frame beta chains. Rows are combined by CDR3 protein, so each entry shows the most common genes and DNA. In this record, the V and J calls reflect TCRdb's handling and not the investigators' own analysis. The sample table lists under 40,000 distinct CDR3 sequences, under 7% of them with a count of one. The ten largest make up 9.5% to 13% of the sample.

Recombination joined TRBV6-2 or TRBV6-3 with TRBJ1-2; TRBD1 agrees with 9 junctional bases. The TCR was taken from a male donor with early-stage non-small cell lung cancer. This sample comprised PBMCs, obtained at surgery. The DNA reads as follows: TGTGCCAGCAGTGCCGCCGGGACAGGGAGTCGCTACACCTTC. The resulting protein is CASSAAGTGSRYTF.